This passage covers 27 T cell receptor beta chains from one sample sequenced in a study of blood T cell repertoires in COVID-19. The method was immunoSEQ multiplex PCR; TCRdb's version includes in-frame clones alone and lacks a portion of them. The repertoire holds around 300,000 clones, with about 83% as singletons. Sequences were obtained from peripheral blood. The receptors come from a man aged 30-40 years with active or convalescent COVID-19.

This clone was recorded at least ten times. The chain has TRBV3-1 (or the pseudogene TRBV3-2) and TRBJ1-2; D not resolved. V was pared by 0 bases and J by 4 bases, with 3 bases between. The CDR3 is 12 residues long. Germline V lookup: CDR1 LGHDT, CDR2 YNNKEL (reference sequence). CDR3 amino acids: CASSQDVYGYTF. The CDR3 nucleotides are TGTGCCAGCAGCCAAGACGTCTATGGCTACACCTTC.

Turning to this clone: Other DNA sequences in the sample encode the same CDR3. The chain carries TRBV29-1 and TRBJ1-3, with D unresolved. This CDR3 is built from 12 residues. V shed 3 bases and J shed 4 bases, with 7 bases lying between them. Germline CDR1 is SQVTM and CDR2 is ANQGSEA. DNA of the CDR3: TGCAGCGTTGACGGCGGAGGAAACACCATATATTTT. This translates into CSVDGGGNTIYF.

The rearrangement joins TRBV5-1 to TRBJ2-1, with a tentative D call TRBD2 (5 bases). Looked up from germline, CDR1 is SGHRS and CDR2 is YFSETQ. The V and J ends lost 6 bases and 0 bases respectively, with 13 bases between them. The CDR3 is 15 amino acids. CDR3 coding DNA: TGCGCCAGCAAGATAGGAGGAGGCTCCTACAATGAGCAGTTCTTC. This codes for CASKIGGGSYNEQFF.

The CDR3 DNA sequence: TGTGCCAGCAGCTCAGCAACAGGGAGGGGGAGGGAAAAACTGTTTTTT. Translated: CASSSATGRGREKLFF. This chain links TRBV7-7 with TRBJ1-4; D is possibly TRBD1 (6 bases). The CDR3 covers 16 residues. Germline loops: CDR1 SSHAT, CDR2 FNYEAQ (reference sequence). Trimming left V 4 bases short and J 8 bases short, with 20 bases between.

This sequence joins TRBV7-2 and TRBJ1-5; D is ambiguous. V dropped 2 bases and J dropped 1 base, with 6 bases sitting between them. Germline values: CDR1 SGHTA, CDR2 FQGNSA. The CDR3 length is 14 residues. The CDR3 DNA reads TGTGCCAGCAGCTTAACCGAGAGCAATCAGCCCCAGCATTTT. Translation gives CASSLTESNQPQHF.

The rearrangement links TRBV6-5 to TRBJ2-7; 10 nucleotides align to TRBD2. Germline V gene data show CDR1 as MNHEY and CDR2 as SVGAGI. V gave up 6 bases and J gave up 3 bases; unmatched junction bases: 8. The CDR3 is 15 amino acids. DNA of the CDR3: TGTGCCAGCAGCCGAATACTAGCGGGACGCTACGAGCAGTACTTC. It yields the protein CASSRILAGRYEQYF.

This clone was recorded only once. V is TRBV6-5 and J is TRBJ1-3; perhaps TRBD1 as D (6 bases). The V end was cut by 10 bases, the J end by 2 bases, with 15 bases between. CDR1 is MNHEY, CDR2 SVGAGI, per germline. The CDR3 is 14 residues long. This CDR3 is CATTPGGPGNTIYF. CDR3 bases: TGTGCCACCACGCCCGGGGGGCCTGGAAACACCATATATTTT.

The chain employs TRBV6-5 and TRBJ1-5; 10 bases map to TRBD1. The trim removed 8 bases at V and 7 bases at J, leaving 11 bases unmatched. The germline V gene has CDR1 MNHEY and CDR2 SVGAGI. The CDR3 is 15 amino acids. The CDR3 coding sequence is TGTGCCAGCCTCCGGGACAGGGGTAGAGGGCAGCCCCAGCATTTT. It translates to CASLRDRGRGQPQHF.

The rearrangement links TRBV15 to TRBJ2-1; maybe TRBD1 (5 bases). In germline, CDR1 is LNHNV, CDR2 YYDKDF (reference sequence). This CDR3 has 14 amino acids. V was trimmed by 0 bases and J by 4 bases, leaving 7 bases between them. The CDR3 spells CATSRDRDYNEQFF. The CDR3 bases are TGTGCCACCAGCAGAGACAGGGATTACAATGAGCAGTTCTTC.

The chain combines TRBV20-1 with TRBJ1-2, with D perhaps matching TRBD1 (5 bases). This CDR3 comprises 14 residues. V gave up 3 bases and J gave up 4 bases, with 15 bases separating them. The germline V gene encodes CDR1 DFQATT and CDR2 SNEGSKA (reference sequence). As DNA, the CDR3 is TGCAGTGCTAGTGCCCCCCTAGGGGTCTATGGCTACACCTTC. Its protein product is CSASAPLGVYGYTF.

The chain recombines TRBV15 with TRBJ2-1; 7 nucleotides agree with TRBD2. Germline V lookup: CDR1 LNHNV, CDR2 YYDKDF (reference sequence). Germline trimming cut 1 base from V and 8 bases from J; bases unmatched to any gene: 8. CDR3 size: 15 residues. CDR3 nucleotides: TGTGCCACCAGCAGAGTTGGGACTATTTCCCATGAGCAGTTCTTC. Translating it yields CATSRVGTISHEQFF.

This chain links TRBV15 with TRBJ1-6; TRBD1 matches at 7 bases. The CDR3 length is 13 residues. The V gene end was trimmed by 5 bases and the J gene end by 7 bases; junction bases not matched to a gene: 2. CDR1 is LNHNV and CDR2 is YYDKDF in the germline V gene (reference sequence). CDR3 sequence reads: CATSDRENSPLHF. The CDR3 nucleotides are TGTGCCACCAGCGACAGGGAAAATTCACCCCTCCACTTT. The full variable domain, its missing parts supplied by reference TRBV15 and TRBJ1-6, is DAMVIQNPRYQVTQFGKPVTLSCSQTLNHNVMYWYQQKSSQAPKLLFHYYDKDFNNEADTPDNFQSRRPNTSFCFLDIRSPGLGDTAMYLCATSDRENSPLHFGNGTRLTVT.

This clone was observed a few times. This chain joins TRBV30 and TRBJ1-5, with a possible D match to TRBD1 (5 bases). The germline CDR1 and CDR2 sequences are GTSNPN and SVGIG (reference sequence). Trimming stripped 1 base from V and 7 bases from J, with 14 bases between. The CDR3 loop spans 14 amino acids. CDR3 DNA sequence: TGTGCCTGGAGTGACCCCGGCAGGGCCCAGCCCCAGCATTTT. It translates to CAWSDPGRAQPQHF.

This clone showed up just once. The chain links TRBV28 to TRBJ2-3; D call uncertain. This CDR3 contains 13 residues. The germline CDR1 and CDR2 sequences are MDHEN and SYDVKM. V lost 3 bases and J lost 8, with 12 bases in between. This CDR3 reads CASSFTTPSTQYF. In DNA, the CDR3 is TGTGCCAGCAGTTTCACGACTCCGAGTACGCAGTATTTT.

Only one count was recorded for this clone. The chain couples TRBV4-3 to TRBJ2-1; 9 nucleotides line up with TRBD2. Germline loops: CDR1 LGHNA, CDR2 YSLEER. This CDR3 is 20 amino acids long. V lost 0 bases and J lost 4; bases outside the gene matches: 16. As DNA, the CDR3 is TGCGCCAGCAGCCAAGATCTGGCTAGCGGGGTCCCCGGAACGTACAATGAGCAGTTCTTC. The encoded protein is CASSQDLASGVPGTYNEQFF.

V and J are TRBV3-1 (or the pseudogene TRBV3-2) and TRBJ1-2; 7 nucleotides match TRBD1. The J segment lost 4 bases and the V segment lost 1 base, leaving 6 bases of the junction unmatched. CDR3 size: 15 residues. Per germline, CDR1 LGHDT and CDR2 YNNKEL (reference sequence). The CDR3 bases are TGTGCCAGCAGCCAAGGGGGACAGACCCCCTATGGCTACACCTTC. This sequence encodes CASSQGGQTPYGYTF.

This chain joins TRBV7-2 and TRBJ2-5; 10 nucleotides agree with TRBD2. The CDR3 runs 16 residues. The junction had 9 bases not matched to a gene; V was cut back by 3 bases and J by 5 bases. The germline V gene encodes CDR1 SGHTA and CDR2 FQGNSA. CDR3 coding DNA: TGTGCCAGCAGCTTTACTCTAGCGGGAGCAATGGAGACCCAGTACTTC. It is translated as CASSFTLAGAMETQYF.

The chain uses TRBV29-1 and TRBJ2-7; D call uncertain. This CDR3 has 11 amino acids. The germline V gene has CDR1 SQVTM and CDR2 ANQGSEA. The germline V and J ends were trimmed by 2 bases and 2 bases, with 4 bases remaining between them. The CDR3 reads CSVELAYEQYF. As DNA, the CDR3 is TGCAGCGTTGAACTAGCCTACGAGCAGTACTTC.

Remarks on this clone: Other DNA sequences from this sample encode an identical CDR3 as well. The V and J genes are TRBV27 and TRBJ2-5; D remains ambiguous. Germline V lookup: CDR1 MNHEY, CDR2 SMNVEV (reference sequence). CDR3 size: 17 residues. Trimming took off 3 bases at V and 4 bases at J, with 21 bases between the two ends. The DNA of the CDR3 is TGTGCCAGCAGTTTTTCCGTACGAGGTGTCATCGGAGAGACCCAGTACTTC. Its protein product is CASSFSVRGVIGETQYF.

The chain links TRBV9 to TRBJ1-2; D not resolved. V gave up 0 bases and J gave up 1 base, with 7 bases separating them. CDR3 length equals 14 residues. CDR1 is SGDLS and CDR2 is YYNGEE in the germline V gene. This CDR3 is CASSVEPDNYGYTF. Here the CDR3 DNA reads TGTGCCAGCAGCGTAGAACCAGATAACTATGGCTACACCTTC.

This chain joins TRBV11-2 and TRBJ2-7; a weak D match, TRBD2 (5 bases). Trimming cost V 1 base and J 3 bases, with 16 bases left between them. Germline CDR1 reads SGHAT; CDR2 reads FQNNGV. This CDR3 spans 16 amino acids. The chain's CDR3 is CASSLAPRGRIYEQYF. The CDR3 nucleotides are TGTGCCAGCAGCTTAGCCCCACGGGGTAGAATCTACGAGCAGTACTTC.

This clone occurred once. J is TRBJ1-2 and V is TRBV7-2; D remains ambiguous. Germline V gene sequence: CDR1 SGHTA, CDR2 FQGNSA. The CDR3 loop spans 17 amino acids. V lost 1 base to trimming and J lost 0 bases, with 15 bases between them. The CDR3 DNA is TGTGCCAGCAGCTTAGAACCCTCGAAGAGATCTAACTATGGCTACACCTTC. It translates to CASSLEPSKRSNYGYTF.

As DNA, the CDR3 is TGTGCCAGCAGTGAAGGGGCCAGGACAGGCCTATATGGCTACACCTTC. Protein product: CASSEGARTGLYGYTF. This sequence joins TRBV6-1 and TRBJ1-2; 7 positions match TRBD1. Germline V gene sequence: CDR1 MNHNS, CDR2 SASEGT. V shed 1 base and J 5 bases; nucleotides not matched to a gene: 10. CDR3 length: 16 amino acids.

J is TRBJ2-3 and V is TRBV24-1; 8 nucleotides align to TRBD2. J lost 4 bases, V lost 9 bases, and 2 bases had no gene match. CDR1 is KGHDR, CDR2 SFDVKD, per germline. This CDR3 has 12 amino acids. The CDR3 DNA sequence: TGTGCCACCGGGCGGGGGGCAGATACGCAGTATTTT. Translating gives CATGRGADTQYF.

The chain employs TRBV5-4 and TRBJ2-1; weak D call: TRBD1 (6 bases). This CDR3 is 14 amino acids long. V was shortened by 6 bases and J by 6 bases, with 16 bases between the two germline ends. The germline V gene encodes CDR1 SGHNT and CDR2 YYREEE (reference sequence). The CDR3 DNA reads as TGTGCCAGCACCCCCGGTGGGGGCGGCAATGAGCAGTTCTTC. Translation gives CASTPGGGGNEQFF. Drawing the rest from reference TRBV5-4 and TRBJ2-1, the complete variable domain is ETGVTQSPTHLIKTRGQQVTLRCSSQSGHNTVSWYQQALGQGPQFIFQYYREEENGRGNFPPRFSGLQFPNYSSELNVNALELDDSALYLCASTPGGGGNEQFFGPGTRLTVL.

J is TRBJ2-7 and V is TRBV30, with 8 bases aligning to TRBD1. With V trimmed by 3 bases and J by 0 bases, 7 bases remained unmatched. From germline, CDR1 is GTSNPN and CDR2 SVGIG (reference sequence). The CDR3 loop spans 15 amino acids. The CDR3 loop is CAWRQGGRSSYEQYF. The CDR3 nucleotides are TGTGCCTGGAGACAGGGGGGAAGGAGCTCCTACGAGCAGTACTTC.

The chain combines TRBV18 with TRBJ1-4, with D possibly being TRBD1 (5 bases). Germline values: CDR1 KGHSH, CDR2 LQKENI. This CDR3 has 16 residues. Trimming cost V 3 bases and J 4 bases, with 15 bases left between them. The CDR3 is CASSPYRDSVNEKLFF. Written as DNA, the CDR3 is TGTGCCAGCTCACCGTACCGGGACTCGGTTAATGAAAAACTGTTTTTT.